These 17 T cell receptor beta chains originate from one sample sequenced in a study of blood T cell repertoires in COVID-19. Libraries were prepared by immunoSEQ multiplex PCR; TCRdb keeps only in-frame clonotypes and omits some of them. The repertoire has roughly 160,000 clones, approximately 84% of them found once; the top ten carry 2.5% to 3%. Sequenced material: peripheral blood. These receptors were taken from an elderly woman with COVID-19, enrolled during active disease.

The chain joins TRBV15 to TRBJ2-4, with 8 bases lining up with TRBD1. With V trimmed by 4 bases and J by 8 bases, 7 bases remained unmatched. The CDR3 spans 14 residues. Per germline, CDR1 LNHNV and CDR2 YYDKDF (reference sequence). CDR3 nucleotide sequence: TGTGCCACCAGCACAGACAGGGGACATGACATTCAGTACTTC. This translates into CATSTDRGHDIQYF.

This rearrangement joins TRBV4-1 to TRBJ1-1; 7 bases align to TRBD1. V shed 4 bases and J 1 base; nucleotides not matched to a gene: 12. This CDR3 contains 17 residues. CDR1 is MGHRA, CDR2 YSYEKL, per germline. The chain's CDR3 is CASSRLPGTEPNTEAFF. CDR3 bases: TGCGCCAGCAGCCGCCTTCCGGGGACAGAACCGAACACTGAAGCTTTCTTT.

Note on this clone: A read error may produce the germline difference seen at one junction end. V usage is TRBV2 and J usage is TRBJ1-5; D is ambiguous. Germline V gives CDR1 SNHLY, CDR2 FYNNEI. The CDR3 spans 13 residues. CDR3 region: CASSEGPVTTQHF. The CDR3 nucleotides are TGTGCCAGCAGCGAAGGGCCCGTAACGACCCAGCATTTT.

This clone has a single count. CDR3 bases: TGTGCCAGCTCACCGGGGGGACCAGGGACCTCTGGAAACACCATATATTTT. Its protein product is CASSPGGPGTSGNTIYF. This sequence joins TRBV18 and TRBJ1-3; D perhaps matches TRBD1 (5 bases). Trimming cost V 3 bases and J 0 bases, with 15 bases left between them. The CDR3 sequence is 17 residues long. The germline CDR1 and CDR2 sequences are KGHSH and LQKENI.

The chain recombines TRBV10-3 with TRBJ2-1, with 9 positions matching TRBD2. V shed 5 bases and J 2 bases; nucleotides not matched to a gene: 1. Germline CDR1 and CDR2: ENHRY and SYGVKD. This CDR3 has 14 residues. Here the CDR3 DNA reads TGTGCCATCAGTTTAGCGGGAGCCTACAATGAGCAGTTCTTC. This translates into CAISLAGAYNEQFF.

The chain uses TRBV3-1 (or the pseudogene TRBV3-2) and TRBJ2-1, with D possibly TRBD2 on 5 matching bases. Germline V CDR1 and CDR2: LGHDT, YNNKEL (reference sequence). V was pared by 4 bases and J by 9 bases, with 13 bases between. This CDR3 spans 13 amino acids. In DNA form, the CDR3 reads TGTGCCAGCAGCCTCCCATGGGCGGGTGAGCAGTTCTTC. It codes for CASSLPWAGEQFF.

This clone has more than one count but fewer than ten. The chain uses TRBV10-3 and TRBJ1-2; possible D gene TRBD1, 5 bases. Trimming cost V 4 bases and J 2 bases, with 14 bases left between them. Germline V gene sequence: CDR1 ENHRY, CDR2 SYGVKD. CDR3 length: 15 amino acids. The CDR3 DNA reads as TGTGCCATCAGTGGGTTTGTTGACAGCAACTATGGCTACACCTTC. Encoded protein: CAISGFVDSNYGYTF.

This clone was detected only a few times. This CDR3 reads CASSQTLEETQYF. CDR3 nucleotide sequence: TGTGCCAGCAGCCAAACTCTCGAAGAGACCCAGTACTTC. The V and J genes are TRBV3-1 (or the pseudogene TRBV3-2) and TRBJ2-5; D is uncertain. Germline V gene sequence: CDR1 LGHDT, CDR2 YNNKEL (reference sequence). CDR3 size: 13 residues. The ends were cut back, 2 bases at V and 3 bases at J, with 7 bases in the middle.

This chain joins TRBV2 and TRBJ2-5, with D possibly being TRBD2 (6 bases). This CDR3 contains 13 residues. V was pared by 8 bases and J by 1 base, with 11 bases between. The germline V gene has CDR1 SNHLY and CDR2 FYNNEI. CDR3 sequence: CASRRGFQETQYF. The CDR3 DNA follows: TGTGCCAGCCGGCGGGGCTTCCAAGAGACCCAGTACTTC.

V is TRBV6-5 and J is TRBJ1-2; 9 bases are a match to TRBD1. Germline V gives CDR1 MNHEY, CDR2 SVGAGI. Trimming removed 8 bases from V and 4 bases from J; junction bases left unmatched: 8. There are 14 residues in the CDR3. CDR3 nucleotides: TGTGCCAGCCAGAACAGGGGGCAGGTCTATGGCTACACCTTC. This translates into CASQNRGQVYGYTF.

The genes are TRBV7-9 and TRBJ1-1; maybe TRBD1 (6 bases). The germline V and J ends were trimmed by 11 bases and 4 bases, with 17 bases remaining between them. Germline loops: CDR1 SEHNR, CDR2 FQNEAQ (reference sequence). This CDR3 region has 13 residues. The CDR3 protein is CAGDRGSGTEAFF. The CDR3 DNA follows: TGTGCCGGAGATAGGGGGTCAGGCACTGAAGCTTTCTTT.

This clone showed up just a few times. The chain links TRBV19 to TRBJ1-4, with D uncertain. V lost 6 bases to trimming and J lost 5 bases, with 7 bases between them. Germline V gives CDR1 LNHDA, CDR2 SQIVND (reference sequence). The CDR3 length is 12 residues. The CDR3 sequence: CASSLLNEKLFF. The CDR3 nucleotides read TGTGCCAGTAGCCTTTTAAATGAAAAACTGTTTTTT.

The chain uses TRBV5-1 and TRBJ1-5; perhaps TRBD1 as D (5 bases). Germline CDR1 is SGHRS and CDR2 is YFSETQ. This CDR3 has 14 residues. Deletions cut 1 base from V and 8 bases from J, with 13 bases between. For the CDR3, the DNA is TGCGCCAGCAGCTTGTGGGCAGGGAATAAGCCCCAGCATTTT. It specifies CASSLWAGNKPQHF.

A few counts support this clone. V gene TRBV5-1 combines with J gene TRBJ2-3; possibly TRBD1 for D (5 bases). The CDR3 contains 14 residues. The V and J ends lost 9 bases and 3 bases respectively, with 17 bases between them. CDR1 and CDR2 (germline): SGHRS, YFSETQ. The CDR3 is CATRQTAGTDTQYF. CDR3 sequence (DNA): TGCGCCACCCGACAGACAGCAGGTACAGATACGCAGTATTTT.

This sequence joins TRBV18 and TRBJ2-5, with D unresolved. The CDR3 consists of 13 residues. V was pared by 1 base and J by 3 bases, with 6 bases between. Germline CDR1 and CDR2: KGHSH and LQKENI. CDR3 coding DNA: TGTGCCAGCTCACCACTTTTAAAAGAGACCCAGTACTTC. It encodes CASSPLLKETQYF. Together with reference TRBV18 and TRBJ2-5, the CDR3 gives the full variable domain: NAGVMQNPRHLVRRRGQEARLRCSPMKGHSHVYWYRQLPEEGLKFMVYLQKENIIDESGMPKERFSAEFPKEGPSILRIQQVVRGDSAAYFCASSPLLKETQYFGPGTRLLVL.

A word on this clone: Other DNA sequences within the sample encode an identical CDR3. The chain uses TRBV9 and TRBJ1-2; D gene unclear. Germline-derived CDR1 and CDR2 are SGDLS and YYNGEE. The CDR3 is made up of 14 amino acids. Trimming cost V 3 bases and J 0 bases, with 9 bases left between them. The CDR3 sequence: CASSATGANYGYTF. The CDR3 bases are TGTGCCAGCAGCGCGACTGGTGCTAACTATGGCTACACCTTC. Based on the CDR3 plus reference TRBV9 and TRBJ1-2, the full variable domain is DSGVTQTPKHLITATGQRVTLRCSPRSGDLSVYWYQQSLDQGLQFLIQYYNGEERAKGNILERFSAQQFPDLHSELNLSSLELGDSALYFCASSATGANYGYTFGSGTRLTVV.

The J gene is TRBJ2-1, the V gene TRBV11-2, with 11 bases that match TRBD2. The trim removed 2 bases at V and 3 bases at J, leaving 9 bases unmatched. The CDR3 is made up of 18 amino acids. Germline-derived CDR1 and CDR2 are SGHAT and FQNNGV. In nucleotides, the CDR3 is TGTGCCAGCAGCTTACGTCTACTAGCGGGGGTGAACTACAATGAGCAGTTCTTC. Protein: CASSLRLLAGVNYNEQFF.